Reported below is one T cell receptor (beta chain). TCRdb's copy holds only in-frame clones and misses some; the assay was immunoSEQ multiplex PCR. Of roughly 100,000 clones in the sample, roughly 95% are singletons; the top ten hold roughly 0.82%. The record originates from a study of cytomegalovirus exposure and HLA in healthy donors. Germline CDR1 is LNHDA and CDR2 is SQIVND (reference sequence). The CDR3 contains 18 residues. Between the trimmed V and J ends, which lost 7 bases and 0 bases, there was a span of 21 bases. This sequence originates from a woman between 18 and 30 years old in good health and CMV-seronegative. The sequenced sample was PBMCs. The genes are TRBV19 and TRBJ1-4; D remains ambiguous. CDR3 in amino acids: CASIRKATTIATNEKLFF. Written as DNA, the CDR3 is TGTGCCAGTATTAGGAAGGCCACCACTATCGCAACTAATGAAAAACTGTTTTTT.